The 20 T cell receptor beta chains reported below all come from one sample, sequenced in a study of T cells expressing NK-cell markers. Reanalyzing the 5' RACE reads, TCRdb keeps one entry per CDR3 protein, without DNA. The ten top clones account for 60%, within a sample of 25,000 to 35,000 distinct CDR3 sequences. The source material was blood T cells: a sorted CD56 or NKG2C T cell subset, CD4+ or CD8+ T cells, or bulk PBMC T cells (not recorded which). All receptors derive from a woman aged 18 to 75 in good health.

V gene TRBV19 combines with J gene TRBJ2-7; there is no DNA to check the TCRdb D call of TRBD2. This CDR3 has 11 residues. Germline-derived CDR1 and CDR2 are LNHDA and SQIVND (reference sequence). The CDR3 protein is CARPWSGEQYF.

This CDR3 reads CASSELRTDTQYF. The genes are TRBV9 and TRBJ2-3. Germline-derived CDR1 and CDR2 are SGDLS and YYNGEE. The CDR3 covers 13 residues.

The chain recombines TRBV15 with TRBJ2-1; TCRdb picks TRBD2, but there is no DNA to check that call. The CDR3 is 20 residues long. The V gene's germline CDR1 is LNHNV and CDR2 YYDKDF (reference sequence). The CDR3 loop is CATSRGTGLAGSGSYNEQFF.

The V and J genes are TRBV5-1 and TRBJ2-1. Per germline, CDR1 SGHRS and CDR2 YFSETQ. This CDR3 spans 13 amino acids. The CDR3 spells CASSLRPNNEQFF.

The genes are TRBV20-1 and TRBJ1-5. Germline loops: CDR1 DFQATT, CDR2 SNEGSKA (reference sequence). The CDR3 runs 13 residues. CDR3 amino acids: CSAEGPDNQPQHF.

CDR3 sequence: CASSFRGTGELFF. The chain recombines TRBV5-1 with TRBJ2-2. This CDR3 comprises 13 residues. CDR1 SGHRS and CDR2 YFSETQ come from the germline V gene. The variable domain in full, completed from reference TRBV5-1 and TRBJ2-2, reads KAGVTQTPRYLIKTRGQQVTLSCSPISGHRSVSWYQQTPGQGLQFLFEYFSETQRNKGNFPGRFSGRQFSNSRSEMNVSTLELGDSALYLCASSFRGTGELFFGEGSRLTVL.

The V and J genes are TRBV15 and TRBJ2-3; the D gene TCRdb calls, TRBD1, cannot be checked with no DNA. The CDR3 spans 16 residues. Germline-derived CDR1 and CDR2 are LNHNV and YYDKDF (reference sequence). Here the CDR3 reads CATSRDRGQLADTQYF.

The chain has TRBV12-3 or TRBV12-4 and TRBJ1-1; TCRdb names TRBD1, which stays unverified in the absence of DNA. The CDR3 sequence is 13 residues long. CDR3 in amino acids: CASSFGTGGGAFF.

V and J are TRBV2 and TRBJ2-3; TCRdb proposes TRBD1, but this gene call is untestable without DNA. This CDR3 is 14 amino acids long. Germline V gives CDR1 SNHLY, CDR2 FYNNEI. The CDR3 sequence: CASSPGTDTDTQYF. Complete variable domain (other parts from reference TRBV2 and TRBJ2-3): EPEVTQTPSHQVTQMGQEVILRCVPISNHLYFYWYRQILGQKVEFLVSFYNNEISEKSEIFDDQFSVERPDGSNFTLKIRSTKLEDSAMYFCASSPGTDTDTQYFGPGTRLTVL.

The rearrangement links TRBV28 to TRBJ2-7; TCRdb reports TRBD2, a call that lacks DNA to check it against. The CDR3 covers 19 residues. Germline loops: CDR1 MDHEN, CDR2 SYDVKM. CDR3 sequence reads: CASSFRPRLDIFNSYEQYF.

The chain has TRBV7-3 and TRBJ2-7; TCRdb picks TRBD1, but there is no DNA to check that call. This CDR3 spans 15 amino acids. Per the germline V gene, CDR1 is SGHTA and CDR2 is FQGTGA. The CDR3 loop reads CASSLGTETYYEQYF.

The chain has TRBV3-1 and TRBJ2-5; absent DNA, TCRdb's TRBD2 call cannot be checked. Germline CDR1 LGHDT, CDR2 YNNKEL (reference sequence). CDR3 length: 18 amino acids. CDR3 in amino acids: CASSQVSQRESLQETQYF.

This chain's CDR3 is CASSSIPRDRESDEQYF. The chain carries TRBV7-6 and TRBJ2-7; TCRdb names TRBD1, which stays unverified in the absence of DNA. This CDR3 is built from 17 residues. CDR1 SGHVS and CDR2 FNYEAQ come from the germline V gene.

The chain has TRBV5-5 and TRBJ2-7; as DNA is missing, the TRBD1 call by TCRdb cannot be tested. CDR3 size: 17 residues. The germline CDR1 and CDR2 sequences are SGHKS and YYEKEE (reference sequence). CDR3 protein: CASSFVTVGQGSYEQYF.

This chain joins TRBV7-9 and TRBJ2-1; TCRdb's assignment of TRBD1 cannot be checked, as there is no DNA. This CDR3 is 15 amino acids long. CDR1 is SEHNR, CDR2 FQNEAQ, per germline (reference sequence). CDR3 loop: CASSSFDRGWNEQFF.

The J gene is TRBJ2-1, the V gene TRBV7-2; no DNA is available, so the TRBD1 call from TCRdb remains unchecked. Per the germline V gene, CDR1 is SGHTA and CDR2 is FQGNSA. The length of the CDR3 is 17 residues. The CDR3 region is CASSSWTGEYGYNEQFF.

The chain combines TRBV29-1 with TRBJ2-1; TCRdb's assignment of TRBD2 cannot be checked, as there is no DNA. The CDR3 totals 15 residues. The germline V gene has CDR1 SQVTM and CDR2 ANQGSEA. CDR3 amino acids: CSVVGGSGRPNEQFF.

The J gene is TRBJ2-3, the V gene TRBV4-1; the TCRdb D gene call, TRBD1, has no DNA to confirm it. The CDR3 has 21 amino acids. CDR1 and CDR2 (germline): MGHRA, YSYEKL. The CDR3 spells CASSQHFPVSRTGTFTDTQYF.

This chain uses TRBV7-8 with TRBJ2-5; TCRdb's D gene call, TRBD1, goes unchecked for lack of DNA. CDR1 and CDR2 (germline): SGHVS, FQNEAQ. The CDR3 sequence is 14 residues long. The CDR3: CASSLVDNQETQYF.

V and J are TRBV9 and TRBJ2-7. The V gene's germline CDR1 is SGDLS and CDR2 YYNGEE. This CDR3 has 14 residues. CDR3: CASSVDGDSYEQYF.